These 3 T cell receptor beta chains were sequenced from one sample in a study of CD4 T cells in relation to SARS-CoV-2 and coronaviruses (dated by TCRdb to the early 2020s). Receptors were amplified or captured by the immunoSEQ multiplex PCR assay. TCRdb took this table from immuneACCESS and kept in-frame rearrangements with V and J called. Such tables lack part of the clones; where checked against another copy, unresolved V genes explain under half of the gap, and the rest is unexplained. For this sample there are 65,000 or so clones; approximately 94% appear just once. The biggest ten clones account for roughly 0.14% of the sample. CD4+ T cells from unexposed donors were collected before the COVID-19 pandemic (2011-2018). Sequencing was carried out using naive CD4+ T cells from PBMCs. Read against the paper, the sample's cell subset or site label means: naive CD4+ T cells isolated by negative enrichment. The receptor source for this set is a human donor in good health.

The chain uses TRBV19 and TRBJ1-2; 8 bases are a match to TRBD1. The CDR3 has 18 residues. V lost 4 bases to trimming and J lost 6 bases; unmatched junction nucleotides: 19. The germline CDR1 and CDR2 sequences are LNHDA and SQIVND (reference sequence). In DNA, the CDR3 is TGTGCCAGTAGTACCCGGGGGTCCTGGACAGGGCAGGAGCATGGCTACACCTTC. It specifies CASSTRGSWTGQEHGYTF.

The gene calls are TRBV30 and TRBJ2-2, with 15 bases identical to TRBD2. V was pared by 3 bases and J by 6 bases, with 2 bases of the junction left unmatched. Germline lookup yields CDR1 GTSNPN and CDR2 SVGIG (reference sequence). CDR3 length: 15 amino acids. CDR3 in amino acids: CAWRGTSGRSGELFF. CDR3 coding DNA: TGTGCCTGGAGAGGGACTAGCGGGAGGTCCGGGGAGCTGTTTTTT.

The CDR3 region has the DNA TGCGCCAGCAGCCAAGTGTTACGGGGTGGCACAGATACGCAGTATTTT. It yields the protein CASSQVLRGGTDTQYF. The chain uses TRBV4-1 and TRBJ2-3; D possibly corresponds to TRBD2 (5 bases). Trimming pared 1 base from V and 1 base from J, leaving 12 bases between. This CDR3 region has 16 residues. Germline V lookup: CDR1 MGHRA, CDR2 YSYEKL.